The 18 T cell receptor beta chains below come from one sample, sequenced in a study of blood T cell repertoires in COVID-19 (dated by TCRdb to about 2020). Library generation was performed with the immunoSEQ multiplex PCR assay. TCRdb provides this immuneACCESS table in a form limited to in-frame rearrangements. Some clones are lacking; in checked studies, under half of them reflect an unresolved V gene, and why the rest are absent is not known. The sample includes about 350,000 clones, with approximately 84% observed a single time. The leading ten clones occupy 2.5% to 3% of the sample. Input material: PBMCs or T cells enriched from blood (not recorded which). These receptors were collected from a woman in her 30s who had recovered from COVID-19.

The chain has TRBV30 and TRBJ1-3; D is uncertain. Looked up from germline, CDR1 is GTSNPN and CDR2 is SVGIG (reference sequence). The V end was cut by 1 base, the J end by 0 bases, with 7 bases between. This CDR3 is built from 14 residues. CDR3 in amino acids: CAWSAGSSGNTIYF. CDR3 nucleotide sequence: TGTGCCTGGAGTGCCGGTAGCTCTGGAAACACCATATATTTT.

V is TRBV5-1 and J is TRBJ1-3; TRBD1 might be the D (6 bases). Looked up from germline, CDR1 is SGHRS and CDR2 is YFSETQ. The CDR3 totals 16 residues. V was cut by 4 bases and J by 2 bases, with 16 bases left in between. The CDR3 sequence: CASSPGTAGAGNTIYF. The CDR3 region has the DNA TGCGCCAGCAGCCCCGGAACTGCAGGGGCTGGAAACACCATATATTTT.

The genes are TRBV6-1 and TRBJ1-1; D is possibly TRBD1 (5 bases). The CDR3 contains 12 residues. CDR1 is MNHNS, CDR2 SASEGT, per germline. V was clipped by 3 bases and J by 7 bases, with 9 bases between them. CDR3 sequence reads: CASSDQGSEAFF. The CDR3 DNA follows: TGTGCCAGCAGTGATCAGGGAAGTGAAGCTTTCTTT.

The rearrangement links TRBV11-2 to TRBJ2-5; 9 bases align to TRBD1. The CDR3 covers 14 residues. The ends lost 3 bases at V and 4 bases at J; junction bases unmatched: 3. The germline CDR1 and CDR2 sequences are SGHAT and FQNNGV. CDR3 in amino acids: CASSFGTGRETQYF. DNA for the CDR3: TGTGCCAGCAGCTTCGGGACAGGGCGAGAGACCCAGTACTTC.

Regarding this clone: The same CDR3 also results from other DNA sequences found in this sample. The chain has TRBV3-1 (or the pseudogene TRBV3-2) and TRBJ1-3; 10 bases align to TRBD1. The J segment lost 4 bases and the V segment lost 3 bases, leaving 0 bases of the junction unmatched. Looked up from germline, CDR1 is LGHDT and CDR2 is YNNKEL (reference sequence). The length of the CDR3 is 14 residues. CDR3 in amino acids: CASSQGQGGNTIYF. CDR3 nucleotide sequence: TGTGCCAGCAGCCAGGGACAGGGGGGAAACACCATATATTTT.

A few counts support this clone. CDR3 in amino acids: CASSLFGSGASYEQYF. The CDR3 bases are TGTGCCAGCAGCTTATTCGGCAGCGGAGCTTCCTACGAGCAGTACTTC. The V call is TRBV11-2, the J call TRBJ2-7; D perhaps matches TRBD2 (5 bases). Germline values: CDR1 SGHAT, CDR2 FQNNGV. The length of the CDR3 is 16 residues. Between the trimmed V and J ends, which lost 2 bases and 1 base, there was a span of 15 bases.

V and J are TRBV28 and TRBJ2-2; 11 bases align to TRBD2. The CDR3 has 15 amino acids. The ends lost 6 bases at V and 5 bases at J; junction bases unmatched: 5. The germline V gene encodes CDR1 MDHEN and CDR2 SYDVKM. CDR3 in amino acids: CASRPRTSGTGELFF. The CDR3 DNA reads as TGTGCCAGCAGGCCTAGGACTAGCGGGACCGGGGAGCTGTTTTTT.

The chain couples TRBV18 to TRBJ2-4; TRBD1 might be the D (6 bases). CDR3 length: 13 residues. V shed 4 bases and J shed 6 bases, with 10 bases lying between them. The germline V gene encodes CDR1 KGHSH and CDR2 LQKENI. This CDR3 is CASSQLQGNIQYF. As DNA, the CDR3 is TGTGCCAGCTCACAATTACAGGGAAACATTCAGTACTTC.

The chain links TRBV19 to TRBJ2-7; maybe TRBD2 (5 bases). CDR1 is LNHDA and CDR2 is SQIVND in the germline V gene (reference sequence). V was pared by 8 bases and J by 1 base, with 21 bases between. This CDR3 comprises 16 residues. The CDR3, as DNA: TGTGCCAGTTCAGTTGCGGGTGGCTTCCAGTCCTACGAGCAGTACTTC. It yields the protein CASSVAGGFQSYEQYF.

This clone was seen only once. V is TRBV7-9 and J is TRBJ1-5; 7 positions match TRBD1. The CDR3 contains 16 residues. With 4 bases clipped from V and 6 bases from J, the junction kept 12 bases outside the gene matches. Germline CDR1 is SEHNR and CDR2 is FQNEAQ (reference sequence). This CDR3 is CASSSEVTGPRQPQHF. As DNA, the CDR3 is TGTGCCAGCAGCTCGGAGGTGACAGGGCCGCGTCAGCCCCAGCATTTT.

The V gene is TRBV6-5, the J gene TRBJ2-7; 9 positions agree with TRBD2. This CDR3 is 15 amino acids long. Germline V gene sequence: CDR1 MNHEY, CDR2 SVGAGI. Trimming took 5 bases from V and 1 from J; bases not matched to a gene: 6. The DNA for the CDR3 is TGTGCCAGCAGTAGACTAGCGGACTCTTCCTACGAGCAGTACTTC. Residues: CASSRLADSSYEQYF.

The chain links TRBV19 to TRBJ1-2; D remains unclear. CDR1 and CDR2 from the germline V gene are LNHDA and SQIVND (reference sequence). The length of the CDR3 is 15 residues. Trimming took 0 bases from V and 6 from J, leaving 14 bases between them. The CDR3 region is CASSIDYLRVHGYTF. As DNA, the CDR3 is TGTGCCAGTAGTATAGATTACCTGAGAGTCCATGGCTACACCTTC. The full variable domain, completed using reference TRBV19 and TRBJ1-2, is DGGITQSPKYLFRKEGQNVTLSCEQNLNHDAMYWYRQDPGQGLRLIYYSQIVNDFQKGDIAEGYSVSREKKESFPLTVTSAQKNPTAFYLCASSIDYLRVHGYTFGSGTRLTVV.

This chain joins TRBV5-6 and TRBJ2-2; 7 bases map to TRBD1. The CDR3 is made up of 14 amino acids. V lost 3 bases, J lost 9 bases, and 8 bases stayed unmatched. CDR1 SGHDT and CDR2 YYEEEE come from the germline V gene. The DNA of the CDR3 is TGTGCCAGCAGCTACGACAGGGACCCAAGGGAGCTGTTTTTT. It translates to CASSYDRDPRELFF.

This chain links TRBV5-1 with TRBJ2-3; TRBD1 agrees at 8 bases. With 4 bases clipped from V and 3 bases from J, the junction kept 4 bases outside the gene matches. CDR1 is SGHRS, CDR2 YFSETQ, per germline. This CDR3 comprises 14 residues. The CDR3 DNA follows: TGCGCCAGCAGCCTACAGGGGGAGACAGATACGCAGTATTTT. Encoded protein: CASSLQGETDTQYF. The full variable domain, with the rest looked up from reference TRBV5-1 and TRBJ2-3, is KAGVTQTPRYLIKTRGQQVTLSCSPISGHRSVSWYQQTPGQGLQFLFEYFSETQRNKGNFPGRFSGRQFSNSRSEMNVSTLELGDSALYLCASSLQGETDTQYFGPGTRLTVL.

The DNA for the CDR3 is TGTGCCAGCAGTTTTTCCAGCCAAGAGACCCAGTACTTC. The encoded protein is CASSFSSQETQYF. The chain combines TRBV28 with TRBJ2-5; D gene uncertain. V was pared by 3 bases and J by 1 base, with 6 bases between. Per germline, CDR1 MDHEN and CDR2 SYDVKM. The CDR3 sequence is 13 residues long.

Only a few counts were recorded for this clone. The chain carries TRBV15 and TRBJ1-2, with 9 bases matching TRBD1. The germline gives CDR1 LNHNV, CDR2 YYDKDF (reference sequence). Trimming at V came to 4 bases and at J to 4 bases, leaving 4 bases not matched to a gene. The CDR3 is made up of 14 amino acids. CDR3 amino acids: CATSTRTGAYGYTF. CDR3 sequence (DNA): TGTGCCACCAGCACGAGGACAGGGGCCTATGGCTACACCTTC.

The chain links TRBV6-6 to TRBJ1-2; perhaps TRBD1 as D (5 bases). With 4 bases removed from V and 0 bases from J, the gap between germline ends came to 12 bases. Looked up from germline, CDR1 is MNHNY and CDR2 is SVGAGI (reference sequence). There are 15 residues in the CDR3. CDR3 amino acids: CASSSRQNPNYGYTF. The CDR3 DNA reads as TGTGCCAGCAGTTCCAGACAGAATCCTAACTATGGCTACACCTTC.

V usage is TRBV14 and J usage is TRBJ2-1, with 10 bases that match TRBD1. The ends lost 5 bases at V and 8 bases at J; junction bases unmatched: 12. CDR3 length equals 16 residues. From germline, CDR1 is SGHDN and CDR2 FVKESK. The CDR3 bases are TGTGCCAGCAGCGGGACAGGGGCCATAGCTTGGTATGAGCAGTTCTTC. The encoded protein is CASSGTGAIAWYEQFF.